The subject of this entry is one T cell receptor (beta chain). The target antigen is unknown. This sample stems from a study of T cell repertoires in cytomegalovirus infection. For the study at large: CMV epitopes, recently identified HLA-C-restricted and well-studied HLA-B-restricted, were used.

Notes on the study in general: Clonotype analysis showed dominance of the ex vivo response by HLA-C-restricted CMV-specific TCR beta clonotypes.

TCRdb reprocessed the reads with MiXCR, giving one entry per CDR3 protein. The sample holds roughly 920,000 distinct CDR3 sequences, roughly 30% seen once. The clonotype comes from a human donor in good health (CMV status not recorded). Some clones in this sample may be carry-over from other donors' samples. The sample was cultured CD8+ T cells from PBMCs, taken from culture after CMV antigen stimulation.

The CDR3 nucleotides read TGCAGCGTTATCCCGCCATTCAACACCGGGGAGCTGTTTTTT. Its translation is CSVIPPFNTGELFF. This chain uses TRBV29-1 with TRBJ2-2; D is ambiguous. Germline-derived CDR1 and CDR2 are SQVTM and ANQGSEA. Trimming pared 5 bases from V and 2 bases from J, leaving 12 bases between. The CDR3 is 14 amino acids.